Listed below are T cell receptor beta chains from one sample, sequenced in a study of blood T cell repertoires in COVID-19. TCRdb keeps only in-frame clones here, not all; method: immunoSEQ multiplex PCR. The sample shows around 300,000 clones, around 87% of them seen only once. What was sequenced was PBMCs or T cells enriched from blood (not recorded which). The receptors stem from a woman aged 18 to 35 who had recovered from COVID-19. Both conserved end residues are part of each CDR3. A D gene is named only where the DNA matches it firmly. Size tells how often a clone was seen (once, few, many) or the class of an expanded clone, and some rows leave it out.

>NA|NA|TRBJ2-7|12|TRBV6-5
TGTGCCAGCAGTCCCACAGGTCGCGAGCAGTACTTC
CASSPTGREQYF
>NA|TRBD1|TRBJ1-2|16|TRBV19
TGTGCCAGTAGTATAGGGCCGGGACAGCTGAACTATGGCTACACCTTC
CASSIGPGQLNYGYTF
>NA|NA|TRBJ1-2|13|TRBV6-5
TGTGCCAGCAGTCACCAGGGAAACTATGGCTACACCTTC
CASSHQGNYGYTF
>NA|NA|TRBJ1-1|13|TRBV5-6
TGTGCCAGCAGCTTTACTTTGAACACTGAAGCTTTCTTT
CASSFTLNTEAFF
>NA|TRBD1|TRBJ2-3|15|TRBV10-1
TGCGCCAGCAGCCCCCCGGGACAGGGTTTAGATACGCAGTATTTT
CASSPPGQGLDTQYF
>NA|NA|TRBJ2-1|16|TRBV3-1/TRBV3-2
TGTGCCAGCAGCCAAGATAGGGCTCCACGGGGTAATGAGCAGTTCTTC
CASSQDRAPRGNEQFF
>NA|TRBD1|TRBJ1-3|17|TRBV28
TGTGCCAGCAGTTCCTGGGGACAGGTACAATCTGGAAACACCATATATTTT
CASSSWGQVQSGNTIYF
>once|NA|TRBJ1-2|14|TRBV7-2
TGTGCCAGCAGCTTATCGGTGACTAACTATGGCTACACCTTC
CASSLSVTNYGYTF
>NA|NA|TRBJ1-1|13|TRBV5-1
TGCGCCAGCAGCTTACAGGGTGGAGATAAAGCTTTCTTT
CASSLQGGDKAFF
>few|TRBD1|TRBJ2-7|14|TRBV14
TGTGCCAGCAGCCACCGGGACAGGGGCAACGAGCAGTACTTC
CASSHRDRGNEQYF
>NA|TRBD2|TRBJ2-5|17|TRBV24-1
TGTGCCACCAGTGATGGAGGACTAGCGGGGGGAACCGAGACCCAGTACTTC
CATSDGGLAGGTETQYF
>NA|TRBD1|TRBJ2-1|18|TRBV24-1
TGTGCCACCAGTGATGGGTCAGGGGGTAGTCAGGACTACAATGAGCAGTTCTTC
CATSDGSGGSQDYNEQFF
>NA|TRBD1|TRBJ1-6|15|TRBV5-1
TGCGCCAGCAGCTTGGAGGGACAGGGGAATTCACCCCTCCACTTT
CASSLEGQGNSPLHF
>few|TRBD1|TRBJ1-2|13|TRBV11-2
TGTGCCAGCAGCTCTACAGGGGGCGTTGGCTACACCTTC
CASSSTGGVGYTF
>NA|TRBD1|TRBJ1-2|14|TRBV19
TGTGCCAGTAGCTCCCGGACAGGGGTCTATGGCTACACCTTC
CASSSRTGVYGYTF
>NA|NA|TRBJ2-5|11|TRBV28
TGTGCCAGCAGCCCCGCGGGGACCCAGTACTTC
CASSPAGTQYF
>NA|TRBD1|TRBJ2-7|12|TRBV29-1
TGCAGGACAGACAGGGGGCATCCCGAGCAGTACTTC
CRTDRGHPEQYF
>NA|TRBD1|TRBJ2-7|14|TRBV11-2
TGTGCCAGCAGCCGAGGACAGGTCTCCTACGAGCAGTACTTC
CASSRGQVSYEQYF
>NA|TRBD2|TRBJ2-7|15|TRBV7-2
TGTGCCAGCAGCCTTAGCGGGGGCTATACCTACGAGCAGTACTTC
CASSLSGGYTYEQYF
>NA|TRBD2|TRBJ2-1|15|TRBV27
TGTGCCAGCAGTTTCTCGGGGGGGCTTTTTAATGAGCAGTTCTTC
CASSFSGGLFNEQFF
>NA|NA|TRBJ1-4|15|TRBV19
TGTGCCAGTACCCGAGCGGGACTTACCCCGGGAAAACTGTTTTTT
CASTRAGLTPGKLFF
>once|NA|TRBJ2-5|14|TRBV3-1/TRBV3-2
TGTGCCAGCAGCCAAGTAACAGGGAAAGAGACCCAGTACTTC
CASSQVTGKETQYF
>NA|NA|TRBJ1-2|15|TRBV6-5
TGTGCCAGCAGTTCAGGGTTGCAAGCTAACTATGGCTACACCTTC
CASSSGLQANYGYTF
>NA|NA|TRBJ2-1|11|TRBV7-9
TGTGCCAGCAGCTTTCAGGGAGAGCAGTTCTTC
CASSFQGEQFF
>once|NA|TRBJ2-7|17|TRBV7-2
TGTGCCAGCAGCCGCGCGGCCCGGGATATCCTTTTCGGCGAGCAGTACTTC
CASSRAARDILFGEQYF
>NA|TRBD2|TRBJ2-7|15|TRBV5-6
TGTGCCAGCAGTCGGGGACTAGCGGGGTTCTACGAGCAGTACTTC
CASSRGLAGFYEQYF
>NA|NA|TRBJ2-7|14|TRBV6-5
TGTGCCAGCAGTCGCGACAATCCCCCCTACGAGCAGTACTTC
CASSRDNPPYEQYF
>NA|NA|TRBJ1-3|15|TRBV2
TGTGCCAGCAGTAGTGACAGGCACTCTGGAAACACCATATATTTT
CASSSDRHSGNTIYF
>NA|TRBD2|TRBJ2-1|14|TRBV29-1
TGCAGCGTTGGGCCCGGGGGGGTCCGAAATGAGCAGTTCTTC
CSVGPGGVRNEQFF
>NA|NA|TRBJ2-7|16|TRBV21-1
TGTGCCAGCAGCAGGAAGCAGGGCATTAGCTCCTACGAGCAGTACTTC
CASSRKQGISSYEQYF
>NA|NA|TRBJ2-2|15|TRBV7-2
TGTGCCAGCAGCTTAAGAGGACAGAACACCGGGGAGCTGTTTTTT
CASSLRGQNTGELFF
>NA|NA|TRBJ1-2|15|TRBV5-1
TGCGCCAGCAGCTCCATGACAGGACAAGGACGCAGCTACACCTTC
CASSSMTGQGRSYTF
>NA|TRBD1|TRBJ1-5|16|TRBV6-5
TGTGCCAGCAGTTCGGACAGGGGAACGGGCAATCAGCCCCAGCATTTT
CASSSDRGTGNQPQHF
>once|NA|TRBJ2-3|13|TRBV4-1
TGCGCCAGCAGCCTCCGTTTCGGAGATACGCAGTATTTT
CASSLRFGDTQYF
>few|NA|TRBJ2-7|14|TRBV4-1
TGCGCCAGCAGCCAAGGAGTACTGGAGGACGAGCAGTACTTC
CASSQGVLEDEQYF
>few|NA|TRBJ2-7|12|TRBV25-1
TGTGCCAGCAGTGAAGATCACAGGGCTCAGTACTTC
CASSEDHRAQYF
>NA|NA|TRBJ1-5|17|TRBV19
TGTGCCAGTAGTATAGATCAGGCAGGATATAGCAATCAGCCCCAGCATTTT
CASSIDQAGYSNQPQHF
>NA|NA|TRBJ1-2|12|TRBV5-6
TGTGCCAGCAGCTTGGGCAGGCAAGGCTACACCTTC
CASSLGRQGYTF
>NA|TRBD1|TRBJ1-4|12|TRBV2
TGTGCCAGCAGTGCGACAGGGGGAAAACTGTTTTTT
CASSATGGKLFF
>NA|NA|TRBJ1-1|13|TRBV15
TGTGCCACCAGCAGACCCAGGGGCACTGAAGCTTTCTTT
CATSRPRGTEAFF
>NA|TRBD1|TRBJ1-2|16|TRBV19
TGTGCCAGTAGGAGAGACAGGGCCGCAAATAACTATGGCTACACCTTC
CASRRDRAANNYGYTF
>NA|TRBD2|TRBJ2-1|15|TRBV2
TGTGCCAGCAGCGTTCTAGCGGGGGGTTACAATGAGCAGTTCTTC
CASSVLAGGYNEQFF
>once|TRBD1|TRBJ2-7|16|TRBV4-1
TGCGCCAGCAGCCGAACAGGGGGCCCTACCACCTACGAGCAGTACTTC
CASSRTGGPTTYEQYF
>NA|NA|TRBJ2-2|15|TRBV7-9
TGTGCCAGCAGCTTCCAGGGGCTAAACACCGGGGAGCTGTTTTTT
CASSFQGLNTGELFF
>NA|TRBD1|TRBJ2-3|15|TRBV28
TGTGCCAGCAGTTTGGGACAGGGGGTCACAGATACGCAGTATTTT
CASSLGQGVTDTQYF
>NA|NA|TRBJ1-2|13|TRBV12-3/TRBV12-4
TGTGCCAGCAGGCAGGGGTTGAGCTATGGCTACACCTTC
CASRQGLSYGYTF
>NA|TRBD1|TRBJ1-5|16|TRBV2
TGTGCCAGCAGTGGCTCGGGACAGGGGGTTCGTCAGCCCCAGCATTTT
CASSGSGQGVRQPQHF